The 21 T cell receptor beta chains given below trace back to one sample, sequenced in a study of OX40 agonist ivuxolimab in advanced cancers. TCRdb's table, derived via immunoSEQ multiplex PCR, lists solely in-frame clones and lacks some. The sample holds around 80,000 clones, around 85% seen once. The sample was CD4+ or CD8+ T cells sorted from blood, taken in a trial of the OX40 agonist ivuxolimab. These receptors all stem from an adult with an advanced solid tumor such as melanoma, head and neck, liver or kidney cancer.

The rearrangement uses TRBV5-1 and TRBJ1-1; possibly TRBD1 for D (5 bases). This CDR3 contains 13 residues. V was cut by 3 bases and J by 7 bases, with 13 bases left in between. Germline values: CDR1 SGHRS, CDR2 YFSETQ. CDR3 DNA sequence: TGCGCCAGCAGCTCGGGACCAATGGGTGAAGCTTTCTTT. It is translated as CASSSGPMGEAFF.

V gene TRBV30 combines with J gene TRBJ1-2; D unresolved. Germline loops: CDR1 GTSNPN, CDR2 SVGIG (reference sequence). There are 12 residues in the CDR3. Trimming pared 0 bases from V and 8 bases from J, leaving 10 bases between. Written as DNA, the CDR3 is TGTGCCTGGAGTGTCGGACCGCAGGGCTACACCTTC. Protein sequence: CAWSVGPQGYTF. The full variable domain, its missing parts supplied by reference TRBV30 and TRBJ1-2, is SQTIHQWPATLVQPVGSPLSLECTVEGTSNPNLYWYRQAAGRGLQLLFYSVGIGQISSEVPQNLSASRPQDRQFILSSKKLLLSDSGFYLCAWSVGPQGYTFGSGTRLTVV.

As DNA, the CDR3 is TGTGCCAGCAGTGAAGCAGCGGGCTCTGGGGCCAACGTCCTGACTTTC. This encodes CASSEAAGSGANVLTF. The chain couples TRBV2 to TRBJ2-6; TRBD2 is a possible D gene (6 bases). Germline V CDR1 and CDR2: SNHLY, FYNNEI. Trimming stripped 0 bases from V and 0 bases from J, with 6 bases between. This CDR3 has 16 amino acids. Using reference TRBV2 and TRBJ2-6 for the parts outside the CDR3, the full variable domain is EPEVTQTPSHQVTQMGQEVILRCVPISNHLYFYWYRQILGQKVEFLVSFYNNEISEKSEIFDDQFSVERPDGSNFTLKIRSTKLEDSAMYFCASSEAAGSGANVLTFGAGSRLTVL.

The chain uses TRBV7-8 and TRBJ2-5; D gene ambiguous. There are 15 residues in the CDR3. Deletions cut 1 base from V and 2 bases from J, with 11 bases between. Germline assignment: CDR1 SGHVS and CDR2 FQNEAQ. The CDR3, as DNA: TGTGCCAGCAGCTTAGGGGCTAGTCGGCAAGAGACCCAGTACTTC. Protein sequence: CASSLGASRQETQYF.

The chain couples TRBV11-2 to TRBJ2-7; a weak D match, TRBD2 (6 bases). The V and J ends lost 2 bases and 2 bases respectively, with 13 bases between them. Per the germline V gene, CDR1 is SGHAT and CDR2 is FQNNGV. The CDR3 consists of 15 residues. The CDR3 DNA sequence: TGTGCCAGCAGCTTAAAGTCCGGGGGAACCTACGAGCAGTACTTC. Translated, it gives CASSLKSGGTYEQYF.

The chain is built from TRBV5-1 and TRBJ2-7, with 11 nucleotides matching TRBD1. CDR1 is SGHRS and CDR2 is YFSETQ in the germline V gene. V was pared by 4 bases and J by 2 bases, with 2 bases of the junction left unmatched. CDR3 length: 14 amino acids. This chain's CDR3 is CASSQGQGAYEQYF. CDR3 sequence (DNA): TGCGCCAGCAGCCAGGGACAGGGGGCCTACGAGCAGTACTTC.

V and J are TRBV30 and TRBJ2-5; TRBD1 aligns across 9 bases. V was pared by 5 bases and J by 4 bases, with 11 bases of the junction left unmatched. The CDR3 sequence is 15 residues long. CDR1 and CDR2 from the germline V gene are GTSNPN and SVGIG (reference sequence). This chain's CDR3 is CAWDTGTGKRETQYF. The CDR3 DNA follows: TGTGCCTGGGATACCGGGACAGGGAAGAGAGAGACCCAGTACTTC.

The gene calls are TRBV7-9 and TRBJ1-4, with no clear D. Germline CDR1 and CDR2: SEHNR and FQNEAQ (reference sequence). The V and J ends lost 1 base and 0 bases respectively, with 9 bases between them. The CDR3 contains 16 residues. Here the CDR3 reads CASSLVRLATNEKLFF. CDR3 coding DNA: TGTGCCAGCAGCTTAGTCAGGCTCGCAACTAATGAAAAACTGTTTTTT. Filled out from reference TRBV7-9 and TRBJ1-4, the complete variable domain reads DTGVSQNPRHKITKRGQNVTFRCDPISEHNRLYWYRQTLGQGPEFLTYFQNEAQLEKSRLLSDRFSAERPKGSFSTLEIQRTEQGDSAMYLCASSLVRLATNEKLFFGSGTQLSVL.

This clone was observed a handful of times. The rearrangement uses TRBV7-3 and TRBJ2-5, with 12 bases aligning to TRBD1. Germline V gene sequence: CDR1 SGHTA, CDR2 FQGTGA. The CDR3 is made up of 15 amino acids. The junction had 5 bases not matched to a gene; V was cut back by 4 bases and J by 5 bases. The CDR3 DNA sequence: TGTGCCAGCAGCTCCGGGACAGGGGGCTTGGAGACCCAGTACTTC. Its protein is CASSSGTGGLETQYF.

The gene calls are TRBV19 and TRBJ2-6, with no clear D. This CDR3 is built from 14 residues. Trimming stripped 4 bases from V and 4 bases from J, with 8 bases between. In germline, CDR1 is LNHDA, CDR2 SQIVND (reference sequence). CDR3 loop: CASSTVAGANVLTF. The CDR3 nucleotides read TGTGCCAGTAGTACGGTAGCAGGGGCCAACGTCCTGACTTTC.

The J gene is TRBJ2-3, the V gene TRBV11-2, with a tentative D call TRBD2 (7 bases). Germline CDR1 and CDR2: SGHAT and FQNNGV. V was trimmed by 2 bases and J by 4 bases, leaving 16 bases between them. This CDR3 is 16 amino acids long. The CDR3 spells CASSLIRGARADTQYF. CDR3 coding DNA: TGTGCCAGCAGCTTAATCCGGGGGGCCCGGGCAGATACGCAGTATTTT. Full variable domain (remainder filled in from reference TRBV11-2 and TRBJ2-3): EAGVAQSPRYKIIEKRQSVAFWCNPISGHATLYWYQQILGQGPKLLIQFQNNGVVDDSQLPKDRFSAERLKGVDSTLKIQPAKLEDSAVYLCASSLIRGARADTQYFGPGTRLTVL.

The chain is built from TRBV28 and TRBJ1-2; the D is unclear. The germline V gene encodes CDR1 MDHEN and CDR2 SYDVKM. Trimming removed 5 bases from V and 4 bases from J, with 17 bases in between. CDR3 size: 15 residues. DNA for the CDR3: TGTGCCAGCAGTACCATCCCGGCCCCAGCCTATGGCTACACCTTC. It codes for CASSTIPAPAYGYTF.

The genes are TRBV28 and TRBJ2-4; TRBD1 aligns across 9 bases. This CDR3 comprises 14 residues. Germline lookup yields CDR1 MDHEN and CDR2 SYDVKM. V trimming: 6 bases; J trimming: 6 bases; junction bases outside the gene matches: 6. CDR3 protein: CASSQTGGGNIQYF. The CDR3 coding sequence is TGTGCCAGCAGCCAAACAGGGGGCGGAAACATTCAGTACTTC.

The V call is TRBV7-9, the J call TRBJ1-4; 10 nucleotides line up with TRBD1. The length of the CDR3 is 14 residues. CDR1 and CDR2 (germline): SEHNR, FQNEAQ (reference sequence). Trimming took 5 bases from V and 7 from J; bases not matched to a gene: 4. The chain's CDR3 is CASSRDRGPEKLFF. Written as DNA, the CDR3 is TGTGCCAGCAGCCGTGACAGGGGGCCTGAAAAACTGTTTTTT.

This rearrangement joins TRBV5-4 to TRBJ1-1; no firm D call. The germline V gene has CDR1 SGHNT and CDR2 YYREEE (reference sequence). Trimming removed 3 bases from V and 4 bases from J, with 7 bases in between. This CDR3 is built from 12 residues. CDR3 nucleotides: TGTGCCAGCAGCTCGTGGACCACTGAAGCTTTCTTT. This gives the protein CASSSWTTEAFF.

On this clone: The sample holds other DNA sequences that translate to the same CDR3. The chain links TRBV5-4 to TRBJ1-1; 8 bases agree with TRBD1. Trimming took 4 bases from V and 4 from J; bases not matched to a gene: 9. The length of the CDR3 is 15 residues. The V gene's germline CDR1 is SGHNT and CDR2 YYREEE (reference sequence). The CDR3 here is CASSIRTGLPTEAFF. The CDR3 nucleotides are TGTGCCAGCAGCATACGGACAGGGCTGCCCACTGAAGCTTTCTTT.

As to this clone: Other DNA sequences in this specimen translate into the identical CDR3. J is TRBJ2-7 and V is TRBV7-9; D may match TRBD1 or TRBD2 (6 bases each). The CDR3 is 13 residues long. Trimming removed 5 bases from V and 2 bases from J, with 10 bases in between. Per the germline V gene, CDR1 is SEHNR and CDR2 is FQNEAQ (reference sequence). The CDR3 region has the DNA TGTGCCAGCAGCCCCCGGGGGCCCTACGAGCAGTACTTC. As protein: CASSPRGPYEQYF.

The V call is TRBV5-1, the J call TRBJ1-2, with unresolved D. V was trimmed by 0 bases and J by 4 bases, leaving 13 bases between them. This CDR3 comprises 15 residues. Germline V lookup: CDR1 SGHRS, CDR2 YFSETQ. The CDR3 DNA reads TGCGCCAGCAGCTTGGGCTCAGGCCCCTTCTATGGCTACACCTTC. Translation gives CASSLGSGPFYGYTF.

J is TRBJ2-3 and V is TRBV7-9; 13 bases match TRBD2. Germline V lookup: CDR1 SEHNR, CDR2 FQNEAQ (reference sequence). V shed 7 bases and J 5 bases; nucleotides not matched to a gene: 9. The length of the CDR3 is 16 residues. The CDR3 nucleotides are TGTGCCAGCACCGCGACTAGCGGGGGGCGTAGAGATACGCAGTATTTT. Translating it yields CASTATSGGRRDTQYF.

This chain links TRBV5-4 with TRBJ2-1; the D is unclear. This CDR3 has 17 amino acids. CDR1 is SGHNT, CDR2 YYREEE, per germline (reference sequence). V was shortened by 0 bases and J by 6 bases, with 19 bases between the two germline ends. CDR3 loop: CASSLGGPNLGVNEQFF. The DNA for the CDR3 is TGTGCCAGCAGCTTGGGAGGCCCCAACCTCGGAGTCAATGAGCAGTTCTTC.

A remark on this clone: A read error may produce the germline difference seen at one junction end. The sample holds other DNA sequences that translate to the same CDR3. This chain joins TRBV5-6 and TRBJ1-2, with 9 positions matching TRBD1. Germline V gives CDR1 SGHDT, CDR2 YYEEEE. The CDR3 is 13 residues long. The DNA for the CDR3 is TGTGCCAGCAGCCTTAGACAGGGGGATGGTTACACCTTC. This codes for CASSLRQGDGYTF. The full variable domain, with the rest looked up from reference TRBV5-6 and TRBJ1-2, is DAGVTQSPTHLIKTRGQQVTLRCSPKSGHDTVSWYQQALGQGPQFIFQYYEEEERQRGNFPDRFSGHQFPNYSSELNVNALLLGDSALYLCASSLRQGDGYTFGSGTRLTVV.